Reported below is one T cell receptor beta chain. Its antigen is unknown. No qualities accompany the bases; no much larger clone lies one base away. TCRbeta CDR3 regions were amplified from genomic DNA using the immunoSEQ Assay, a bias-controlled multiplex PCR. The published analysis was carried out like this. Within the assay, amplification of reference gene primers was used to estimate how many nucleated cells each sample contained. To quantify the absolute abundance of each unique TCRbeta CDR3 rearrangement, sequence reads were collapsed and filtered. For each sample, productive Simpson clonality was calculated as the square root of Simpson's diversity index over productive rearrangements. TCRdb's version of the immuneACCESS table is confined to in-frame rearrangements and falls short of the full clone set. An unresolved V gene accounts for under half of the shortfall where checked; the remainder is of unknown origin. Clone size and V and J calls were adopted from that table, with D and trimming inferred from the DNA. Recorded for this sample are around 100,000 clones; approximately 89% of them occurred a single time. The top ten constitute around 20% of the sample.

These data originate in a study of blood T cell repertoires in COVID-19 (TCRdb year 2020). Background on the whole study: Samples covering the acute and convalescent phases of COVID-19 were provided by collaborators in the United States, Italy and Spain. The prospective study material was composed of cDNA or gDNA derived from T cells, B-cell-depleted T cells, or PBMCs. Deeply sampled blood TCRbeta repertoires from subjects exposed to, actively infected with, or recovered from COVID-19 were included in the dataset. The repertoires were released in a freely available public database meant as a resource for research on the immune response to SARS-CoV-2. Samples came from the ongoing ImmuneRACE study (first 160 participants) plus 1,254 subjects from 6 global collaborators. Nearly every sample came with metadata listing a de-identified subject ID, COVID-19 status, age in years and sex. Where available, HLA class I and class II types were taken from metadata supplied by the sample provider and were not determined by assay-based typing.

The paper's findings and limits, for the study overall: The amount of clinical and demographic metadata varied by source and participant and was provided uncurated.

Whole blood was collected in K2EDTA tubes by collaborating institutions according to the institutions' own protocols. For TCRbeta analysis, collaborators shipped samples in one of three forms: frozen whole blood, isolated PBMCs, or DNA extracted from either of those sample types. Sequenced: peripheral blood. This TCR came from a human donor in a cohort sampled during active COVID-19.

CDR3 reads: CATKGQGAYGYTF. The DNA sequence is given as TGTGCCACCAAGGGACAGGGGGCATATGGCTACACCTTC. This sequence uses TRBV6-5 and TRBJ1-2; TRBD1 matches 12 bases in the middle. The CDR3 holds 13 amino acids from the cysteine to the phenylalanine. Left in the record is the CDR3 DNA by itself, 39 bases read in frame from the first base. V lost 10 bases and J lost 5 bases, and the count of bases not matched to a germline gene is 5. CDR1 and CDR2, looked up from the germline V gene, are MNHEY and SVGAGI.